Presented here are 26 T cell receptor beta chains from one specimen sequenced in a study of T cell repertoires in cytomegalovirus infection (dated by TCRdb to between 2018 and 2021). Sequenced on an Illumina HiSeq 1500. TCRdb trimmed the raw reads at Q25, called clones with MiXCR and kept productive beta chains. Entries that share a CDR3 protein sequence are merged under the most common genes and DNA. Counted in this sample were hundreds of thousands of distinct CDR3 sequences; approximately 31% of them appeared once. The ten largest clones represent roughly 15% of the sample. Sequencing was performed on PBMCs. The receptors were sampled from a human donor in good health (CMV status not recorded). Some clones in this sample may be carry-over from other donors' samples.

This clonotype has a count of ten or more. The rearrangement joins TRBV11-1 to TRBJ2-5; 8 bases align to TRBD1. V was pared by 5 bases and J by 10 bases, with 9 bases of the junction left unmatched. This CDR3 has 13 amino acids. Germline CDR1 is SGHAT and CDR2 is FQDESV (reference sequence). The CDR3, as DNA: TGTGCCAGCAGCAGGGACAGGAAGGAAGGCCAGTACTTC. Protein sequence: CASSRDRKEGQYF.

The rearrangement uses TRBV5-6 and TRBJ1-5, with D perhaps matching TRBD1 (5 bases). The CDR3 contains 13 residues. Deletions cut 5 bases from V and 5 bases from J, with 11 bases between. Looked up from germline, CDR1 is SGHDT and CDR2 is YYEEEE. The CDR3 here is CASSRGEDQPQHF. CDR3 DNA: TGTGCCAGCAGTCGGGGGGAGGATCAGCCCCAGCATTTT.

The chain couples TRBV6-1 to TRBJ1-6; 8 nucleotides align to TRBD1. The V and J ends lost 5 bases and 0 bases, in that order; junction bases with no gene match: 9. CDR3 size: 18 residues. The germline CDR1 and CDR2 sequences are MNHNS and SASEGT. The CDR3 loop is CASSYGRTGNSYNSPLHF. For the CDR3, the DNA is TGTGCCAGCAGTTATGGAAGGACAGGGAACTCCTATAATTCACCCCTCCACTTT.

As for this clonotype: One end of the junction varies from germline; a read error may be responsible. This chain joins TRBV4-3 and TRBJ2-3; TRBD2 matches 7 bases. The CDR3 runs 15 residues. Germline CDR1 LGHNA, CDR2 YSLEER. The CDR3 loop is CASSQPAGRTDTHYF. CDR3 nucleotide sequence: TGCGCCAGCAGCCAACCAGCGGGGCGCACAGATACGCATTATTTT.

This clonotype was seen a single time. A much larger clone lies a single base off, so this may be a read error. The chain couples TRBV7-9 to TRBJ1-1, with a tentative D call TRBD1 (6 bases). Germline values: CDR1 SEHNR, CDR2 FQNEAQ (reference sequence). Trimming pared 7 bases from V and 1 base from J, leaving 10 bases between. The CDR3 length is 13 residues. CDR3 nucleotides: TGTGCCAGCATCGCAGGGGAGAACACTGAAGCTTTCTTT. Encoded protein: CASIAGENTEAFF.

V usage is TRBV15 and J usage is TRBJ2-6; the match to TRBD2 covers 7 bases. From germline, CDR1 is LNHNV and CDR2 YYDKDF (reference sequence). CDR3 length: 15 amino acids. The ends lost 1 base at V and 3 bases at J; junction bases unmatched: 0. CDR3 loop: CATSRVAGGANVLTF. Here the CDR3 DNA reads TGTGCCACCAGCAGAGTAGCGGGTGGGGCCAACGTCCTGACTTTC.

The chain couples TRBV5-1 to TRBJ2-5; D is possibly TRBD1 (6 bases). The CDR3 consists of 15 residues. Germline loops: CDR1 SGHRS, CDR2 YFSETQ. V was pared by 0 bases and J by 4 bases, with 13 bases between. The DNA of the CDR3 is TGCGCCAGCAGCTTGGCGGGACCCAGGGGAGAGACCCAGTACTTC. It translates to CASSLAGPRGETQYF.

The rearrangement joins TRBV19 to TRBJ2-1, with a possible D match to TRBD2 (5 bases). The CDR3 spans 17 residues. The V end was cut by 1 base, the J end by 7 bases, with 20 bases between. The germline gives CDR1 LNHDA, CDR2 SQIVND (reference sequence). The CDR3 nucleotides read TGTGCCAGTAGTATAGTCCTTATGGGTAGCGTGGGGAATGAGCAGTTCTTC. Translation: CASSIVLMGSVGNEQFF. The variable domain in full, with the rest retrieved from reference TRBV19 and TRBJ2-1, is DGGITQSPKYLFRKEGQNVTLSCEQNLNHDAMYWYRQDPGQGLRLIYYSQIVNDFQKGDIAEGYSVSREKKESFPLTVTSAQKNPTAFYLCASSIVLMGSVGNEQFFGPGTRLTVL.

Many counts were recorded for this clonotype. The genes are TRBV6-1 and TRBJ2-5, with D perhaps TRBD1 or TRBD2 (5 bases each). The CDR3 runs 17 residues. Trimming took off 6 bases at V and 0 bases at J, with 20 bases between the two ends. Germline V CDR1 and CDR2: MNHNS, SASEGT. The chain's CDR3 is CASSQRTGTWYQETQYF. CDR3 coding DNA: TGTGCCAGCAGCCAAAGAACCGGGACCTGGTACCAAGAGACCCAGTACTTC.

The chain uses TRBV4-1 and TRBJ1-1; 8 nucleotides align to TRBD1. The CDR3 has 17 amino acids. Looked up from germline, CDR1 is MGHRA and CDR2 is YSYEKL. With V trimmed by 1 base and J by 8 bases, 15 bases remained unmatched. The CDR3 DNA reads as TGCGCCAGCAGCCAAGTGGGACTAAAGACAGGGGTGGGAGAAGCTTTCTTT. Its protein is CASSQVGLKTGVGEAFF.

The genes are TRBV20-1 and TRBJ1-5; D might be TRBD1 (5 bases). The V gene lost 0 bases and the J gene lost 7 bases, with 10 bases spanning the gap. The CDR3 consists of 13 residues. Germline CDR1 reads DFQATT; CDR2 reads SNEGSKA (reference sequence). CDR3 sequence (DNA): TGCAGTGCTAGAGATGGTAGGGACCAGCCCCAGCATTTT. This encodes CSARDGRDQPQHF.

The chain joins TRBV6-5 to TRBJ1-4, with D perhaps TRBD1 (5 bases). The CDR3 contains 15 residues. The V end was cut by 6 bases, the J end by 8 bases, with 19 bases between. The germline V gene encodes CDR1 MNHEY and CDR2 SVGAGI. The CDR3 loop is CASRTGTLLKEKLFF. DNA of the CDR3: TGTGCCAGCAGGACCGGGACCTTACTTAAGGAAAAACTGTTTTTT.

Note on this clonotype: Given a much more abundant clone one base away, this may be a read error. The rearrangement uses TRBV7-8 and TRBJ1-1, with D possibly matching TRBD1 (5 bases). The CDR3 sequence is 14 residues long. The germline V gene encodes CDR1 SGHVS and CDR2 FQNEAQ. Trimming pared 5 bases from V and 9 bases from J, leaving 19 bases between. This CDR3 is CASSPGRRGTKAFF. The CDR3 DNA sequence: TGTGCCAGCAGCCCGGGGCGGAGGGGAACTAAAGCTTTCTTT.

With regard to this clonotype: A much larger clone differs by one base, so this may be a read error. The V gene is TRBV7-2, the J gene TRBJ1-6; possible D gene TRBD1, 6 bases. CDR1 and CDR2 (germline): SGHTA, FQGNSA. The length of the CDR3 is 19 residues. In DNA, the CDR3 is TGTGCCAGCAGCCCAGGCAGGGGTCGGGGCCGCTCCTATAATTCACCCCTCCAATTT. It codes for CASSPGRGRGRSYNSPLQF.

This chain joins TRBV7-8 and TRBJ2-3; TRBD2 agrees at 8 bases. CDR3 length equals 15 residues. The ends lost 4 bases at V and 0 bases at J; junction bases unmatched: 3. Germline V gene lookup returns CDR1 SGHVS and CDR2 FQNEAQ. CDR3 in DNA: TGTGCCAGCAGCTCGACTAGCGTGAGCACAGATACGCAGTATTTT. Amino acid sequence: CASSSTSVSTDTQYF.

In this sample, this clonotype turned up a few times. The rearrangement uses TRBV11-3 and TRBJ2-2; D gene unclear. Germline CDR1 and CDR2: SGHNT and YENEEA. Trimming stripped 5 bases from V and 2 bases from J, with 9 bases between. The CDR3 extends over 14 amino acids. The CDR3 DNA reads TGTGCCAGCAGCCCCGCCCCAAACACCGGGGAGCTGTTTTTT. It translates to CASSPAPNTGELFF.

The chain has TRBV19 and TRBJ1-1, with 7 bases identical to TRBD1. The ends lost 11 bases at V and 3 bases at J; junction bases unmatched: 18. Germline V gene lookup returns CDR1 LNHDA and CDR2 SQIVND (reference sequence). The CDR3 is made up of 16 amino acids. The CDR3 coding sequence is TGTGCCCATACGCGTGGGACAGCCTTAAGACACACTGAAGCTTTCTTT. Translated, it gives CAHTRGTALRHTEAFF.

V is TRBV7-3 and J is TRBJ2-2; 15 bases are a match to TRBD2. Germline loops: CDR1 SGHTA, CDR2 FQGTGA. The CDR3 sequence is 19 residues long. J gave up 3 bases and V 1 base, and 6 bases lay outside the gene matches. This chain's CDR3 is CASSLMGLAGGGYTGELFF. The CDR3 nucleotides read TGTGCCAGCAGCTTAATGGGACTAGCGGGGGGCGGCTACACCGGGGAGCTGTTTTTT.

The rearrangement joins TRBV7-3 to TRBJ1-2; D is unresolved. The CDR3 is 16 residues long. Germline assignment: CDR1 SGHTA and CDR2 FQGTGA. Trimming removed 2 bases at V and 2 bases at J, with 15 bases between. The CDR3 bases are TGTGCCAGCAGCTTAGGGATTGGGGATTTGAACTATGGCTACACCTTC. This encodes CASSLGIGDLNYGYTF.

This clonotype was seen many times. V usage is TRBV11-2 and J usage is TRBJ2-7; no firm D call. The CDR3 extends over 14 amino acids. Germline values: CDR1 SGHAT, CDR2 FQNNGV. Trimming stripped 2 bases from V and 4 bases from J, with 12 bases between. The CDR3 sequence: CASSLPGKTYEQYF. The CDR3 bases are TGTGCCAGCAGCTTACCCGGAAAAACTTACGAGCAGTACTTC.

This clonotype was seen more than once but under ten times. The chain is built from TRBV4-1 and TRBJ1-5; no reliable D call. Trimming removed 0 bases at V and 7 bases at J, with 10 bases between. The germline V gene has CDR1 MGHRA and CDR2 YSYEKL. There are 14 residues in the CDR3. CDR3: CASSQEFEGQPQHF. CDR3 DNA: TGCGCCAGCAGCCAAGAATTCGAAGGGCAGCCCCAGCATTTT.

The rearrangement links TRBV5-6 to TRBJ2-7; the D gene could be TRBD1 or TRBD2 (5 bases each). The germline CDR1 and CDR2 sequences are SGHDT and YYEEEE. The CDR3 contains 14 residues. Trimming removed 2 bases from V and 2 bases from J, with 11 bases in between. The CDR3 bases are TGTGCCAGCAGCTTTGGGACGGAACCCTACGAGCAGTACTTC. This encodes CASSFGTEPYEQYF.

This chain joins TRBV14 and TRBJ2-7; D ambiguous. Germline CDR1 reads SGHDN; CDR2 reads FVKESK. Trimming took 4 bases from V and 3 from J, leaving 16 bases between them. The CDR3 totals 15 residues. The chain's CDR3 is CASSPLGVRVYEQYF. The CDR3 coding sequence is TGTGCCAGCAGCCCTCTGGGTGTTAGGGTCTACGAGCAGTACTTC.

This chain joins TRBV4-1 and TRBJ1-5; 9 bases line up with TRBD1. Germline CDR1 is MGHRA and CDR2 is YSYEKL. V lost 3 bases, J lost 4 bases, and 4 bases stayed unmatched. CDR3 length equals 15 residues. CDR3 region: CASSQGQGGNQPQHF. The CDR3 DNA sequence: TGCGCCAGCAGCCAGGGACAGGGAGGAAATCAGCCCCAGCATTTT.

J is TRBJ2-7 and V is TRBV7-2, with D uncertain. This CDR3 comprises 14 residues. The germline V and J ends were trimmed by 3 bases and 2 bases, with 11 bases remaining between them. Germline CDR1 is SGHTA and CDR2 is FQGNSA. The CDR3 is CASSFAPGPYEQYF. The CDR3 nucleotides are TGTGCCAGCAGCTTTGCCCCTGGACCCTACGAGCAGTACTTC.

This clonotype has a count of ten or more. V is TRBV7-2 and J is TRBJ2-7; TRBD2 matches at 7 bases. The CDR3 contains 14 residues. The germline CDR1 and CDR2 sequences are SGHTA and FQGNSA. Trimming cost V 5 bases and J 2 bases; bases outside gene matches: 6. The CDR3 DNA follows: TGTGCCAGCAGCACAGGCGGGAGCACCTACGAGCAGTACTTC. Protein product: CASSTGGSTYEQYF.